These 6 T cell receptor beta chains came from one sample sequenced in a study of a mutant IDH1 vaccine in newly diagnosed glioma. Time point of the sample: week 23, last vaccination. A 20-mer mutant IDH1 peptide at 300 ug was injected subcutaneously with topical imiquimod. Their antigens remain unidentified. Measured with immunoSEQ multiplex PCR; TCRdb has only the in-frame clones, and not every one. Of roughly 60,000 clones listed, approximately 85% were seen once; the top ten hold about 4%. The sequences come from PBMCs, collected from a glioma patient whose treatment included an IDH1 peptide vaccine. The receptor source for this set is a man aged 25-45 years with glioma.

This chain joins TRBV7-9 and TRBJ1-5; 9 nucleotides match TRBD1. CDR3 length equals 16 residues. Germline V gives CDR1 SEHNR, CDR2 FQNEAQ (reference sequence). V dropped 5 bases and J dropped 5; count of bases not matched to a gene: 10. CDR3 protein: CASSTWEGDRDQPQHF. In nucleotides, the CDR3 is TGTGCCAGCAGCACTTGGGAGGGGGACAGGGATCAGCCCCAGCATTTT.

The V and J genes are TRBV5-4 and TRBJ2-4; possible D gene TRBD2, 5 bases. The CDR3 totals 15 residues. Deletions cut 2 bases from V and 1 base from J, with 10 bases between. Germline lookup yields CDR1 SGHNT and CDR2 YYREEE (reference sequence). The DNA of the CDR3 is TGTGCCAGCAGCTTATGGGGAGAGGCCAAAAACATTCAGTACTTC. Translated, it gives CASSLWGEAKNIQYF.

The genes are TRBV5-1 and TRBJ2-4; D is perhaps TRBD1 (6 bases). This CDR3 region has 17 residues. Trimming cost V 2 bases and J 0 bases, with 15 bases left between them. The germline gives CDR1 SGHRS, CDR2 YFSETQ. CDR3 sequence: CASSFGQSSVAKNIQYF. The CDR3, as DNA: TGCGCCAGCAGCTTCGGACAGTCATCAGTAGCCAAAAACATTCAGTACTTC.

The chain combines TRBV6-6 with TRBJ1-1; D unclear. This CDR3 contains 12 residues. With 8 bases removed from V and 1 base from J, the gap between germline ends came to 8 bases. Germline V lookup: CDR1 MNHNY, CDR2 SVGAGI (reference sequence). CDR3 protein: CASGVRNTEAFF. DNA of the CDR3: TGTGCCAGCGGGGTAAGGAACACTGAAGCTTTCTTT.

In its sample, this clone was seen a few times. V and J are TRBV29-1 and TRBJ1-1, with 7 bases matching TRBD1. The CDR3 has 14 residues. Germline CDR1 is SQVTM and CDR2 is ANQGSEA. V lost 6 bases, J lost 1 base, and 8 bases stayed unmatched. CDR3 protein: CSVQPDRWNTEAFF. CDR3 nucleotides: TGCAGCGTCCAACCGGACAGGTGGAACACTGAAGCTTTCTTT.

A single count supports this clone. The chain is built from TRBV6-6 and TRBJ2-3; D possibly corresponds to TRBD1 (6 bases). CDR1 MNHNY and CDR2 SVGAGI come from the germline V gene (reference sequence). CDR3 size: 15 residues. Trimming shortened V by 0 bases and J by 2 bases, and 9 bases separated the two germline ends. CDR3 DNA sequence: TGTGCCAGCAGTTACTCAGGGGACAACACAGATACGCAGTATTTT. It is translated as CASSYSGDNTDTQYF.